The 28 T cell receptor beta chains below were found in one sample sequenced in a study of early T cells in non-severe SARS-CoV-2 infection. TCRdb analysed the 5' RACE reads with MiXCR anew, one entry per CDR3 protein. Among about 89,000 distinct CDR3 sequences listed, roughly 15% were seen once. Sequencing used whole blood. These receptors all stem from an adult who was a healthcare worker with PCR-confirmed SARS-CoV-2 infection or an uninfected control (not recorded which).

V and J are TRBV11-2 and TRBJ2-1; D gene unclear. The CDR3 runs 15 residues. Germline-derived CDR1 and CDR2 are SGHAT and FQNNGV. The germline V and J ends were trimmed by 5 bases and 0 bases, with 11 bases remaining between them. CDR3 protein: CASSLGQSSYNEQFF. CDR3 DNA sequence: TGTGCCAGCAGCCTCGGCCAGAGCTCCTACAATGAGCAGTTCTTC.

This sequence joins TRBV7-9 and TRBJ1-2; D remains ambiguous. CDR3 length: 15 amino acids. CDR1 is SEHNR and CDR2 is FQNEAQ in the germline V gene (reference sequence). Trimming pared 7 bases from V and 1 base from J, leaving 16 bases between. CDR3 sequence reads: CASTKIPQNNYGYTF. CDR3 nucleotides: TGTGCCAGCACCAAAATTCCTCAAAATAACTATGGCTACACCTTC.

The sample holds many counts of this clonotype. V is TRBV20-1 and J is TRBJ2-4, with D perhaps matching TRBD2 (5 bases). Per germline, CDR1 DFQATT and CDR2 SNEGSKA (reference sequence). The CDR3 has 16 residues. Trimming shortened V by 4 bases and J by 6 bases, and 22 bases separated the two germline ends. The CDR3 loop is CSAISRFGSPGNIQYF. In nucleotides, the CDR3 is TGCAGTGCTATAAGTAGGTTTGGGAGTCCCGGAAACATTCAGTACTTC.

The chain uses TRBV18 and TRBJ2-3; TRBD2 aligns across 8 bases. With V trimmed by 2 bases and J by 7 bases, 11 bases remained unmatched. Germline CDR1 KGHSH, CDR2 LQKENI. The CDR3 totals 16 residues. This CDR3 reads CASSPRAGGPLNTQYF. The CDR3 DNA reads TGTGCCAGCTCACCAAGGGCGGGGGGCCCTTTGAATACGCAGTATTTT.

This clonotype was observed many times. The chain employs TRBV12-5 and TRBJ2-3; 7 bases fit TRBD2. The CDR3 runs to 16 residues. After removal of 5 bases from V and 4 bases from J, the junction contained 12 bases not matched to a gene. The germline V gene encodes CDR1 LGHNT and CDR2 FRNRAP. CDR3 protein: CASGPWPGGTPDTQYF. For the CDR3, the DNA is TGTGCTAGTGGTCCCTGGCCCGGGGGGACGCCAGATACGCAGTATTTT.

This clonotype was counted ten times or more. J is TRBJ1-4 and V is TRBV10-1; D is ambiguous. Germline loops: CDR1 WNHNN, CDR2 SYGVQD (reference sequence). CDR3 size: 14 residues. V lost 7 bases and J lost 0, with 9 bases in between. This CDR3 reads CASTSFATNEKLFF. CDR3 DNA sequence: TGCGCCAGCACCAGCTTTGCAACTAATGAAAAACTGTTTTTT.

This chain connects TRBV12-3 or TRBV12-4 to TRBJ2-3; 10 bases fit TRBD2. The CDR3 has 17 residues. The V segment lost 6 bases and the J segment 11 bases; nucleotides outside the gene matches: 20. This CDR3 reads CASSDPSSGGPWRGQYF. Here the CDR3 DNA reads TGTGCCAGCAGCGACCCATCTAGCGGGGGCCCTTGGAGGGGGCAGTATTTT.

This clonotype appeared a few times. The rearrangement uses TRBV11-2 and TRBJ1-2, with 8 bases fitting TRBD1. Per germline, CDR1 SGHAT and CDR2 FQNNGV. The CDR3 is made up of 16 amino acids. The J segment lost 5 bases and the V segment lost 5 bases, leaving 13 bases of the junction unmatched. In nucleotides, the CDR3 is TGTGCCAGCAGCCACCCTACAGGGGGAGATCCTTATGGCTACACCTTC. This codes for CASSHPTGGDPYGYTF. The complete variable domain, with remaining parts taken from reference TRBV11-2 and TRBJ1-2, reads EAGVAQSPRYKIIEKRQSVAFWCNPISGHATLYWYQQILGQGPKLLIQFQNNGVVDDSQLPKDRFSAERLKGVDSTLKIQPAKLEDSAVYLCASSHPTGGDPYGYTFGSGTRLTVV.

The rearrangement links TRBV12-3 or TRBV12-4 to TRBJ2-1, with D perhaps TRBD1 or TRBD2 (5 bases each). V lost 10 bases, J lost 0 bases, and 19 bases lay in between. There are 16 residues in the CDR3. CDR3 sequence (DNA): TGTGCCACCCAGGGTGGGGGTTTGAGCTCCTACAATGAGCAGTTCTTC. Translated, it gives CATQGGGLSSYNEQFF.

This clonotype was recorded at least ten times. In DNA, the CDR3 is TGTGCTAGTGGTCTGGGACATCTCCAAGAGACCCAGTACTTC. It is translated as CASGLGHLQETQYF. The chain combines TRBV12-5 with TRBJ2-5, with a possible D match to TRBD1 (6 bases). The V end lost 5 bases, the J end lost 1 base, and 11 bases lay between the germline ends. The germline V gene encodes CDR1 LGHNT and CDR2 FRNRAP. The CDR3 loop spans 14 amino acids.

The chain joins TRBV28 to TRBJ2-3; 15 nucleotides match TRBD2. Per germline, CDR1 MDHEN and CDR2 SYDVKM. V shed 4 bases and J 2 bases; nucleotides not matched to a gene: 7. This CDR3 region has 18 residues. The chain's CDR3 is CASSSPGTSGGYTDTQYF. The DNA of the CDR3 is TGTGCCAGCAGTTCTCCTGGGACTAGCGGGGGGTACACAGATACGCAGTATTTT.

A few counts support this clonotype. CDR3 DNA: TGCAGTGCTAGAGGGCGCAGGGATACAACCGGTCAAGCTTTCTTT. It is translated as CSARGRRDTTGQAFF. This sequence joins TRBV20-1 and TRBJ1-1, with a possible D match to TRBD1 (5 bases). This CDR3 region has 15 residues. V shed 1 base and J shed 9 bases, with 21 bases lying between them. Germline V gene data show CDR1 as DFQATT and CDR2 as SNEGSKA (reference sequence).

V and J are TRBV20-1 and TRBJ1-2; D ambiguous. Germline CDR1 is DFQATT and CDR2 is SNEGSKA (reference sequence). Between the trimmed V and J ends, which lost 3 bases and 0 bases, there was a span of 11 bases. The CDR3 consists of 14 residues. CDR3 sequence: CSASTGSPNYGYTF. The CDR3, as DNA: TGCAGTGCTAGTACGGGCAGTCCTAACTATGGCTACACCTTC.

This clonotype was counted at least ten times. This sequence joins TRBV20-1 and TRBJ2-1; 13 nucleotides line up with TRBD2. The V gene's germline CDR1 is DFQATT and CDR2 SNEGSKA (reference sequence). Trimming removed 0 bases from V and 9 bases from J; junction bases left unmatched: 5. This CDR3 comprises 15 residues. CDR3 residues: CSARELAGGLGEQFF. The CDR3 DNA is TGCAGTGCTAGAGAACTAGCGGGGGGGTTGGGTGAGCAGTTCTTC.

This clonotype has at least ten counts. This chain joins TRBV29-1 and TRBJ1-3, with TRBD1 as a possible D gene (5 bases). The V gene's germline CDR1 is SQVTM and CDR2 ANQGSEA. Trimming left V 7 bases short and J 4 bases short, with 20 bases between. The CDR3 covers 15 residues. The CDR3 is CSASRRGTGGNTIYF. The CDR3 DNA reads TGCAGCGCCTCGCGGCGAGGGACGGGAGGAAACACCATATATTTT.

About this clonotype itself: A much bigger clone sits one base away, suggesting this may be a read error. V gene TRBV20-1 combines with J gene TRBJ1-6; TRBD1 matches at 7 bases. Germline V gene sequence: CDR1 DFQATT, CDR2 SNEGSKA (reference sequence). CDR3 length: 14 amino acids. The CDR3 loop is CSTRDYRGPSPLHF. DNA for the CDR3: TGCAGTACTAGAGATTACAGGGGACCTTCACCCCTCCACTTT.

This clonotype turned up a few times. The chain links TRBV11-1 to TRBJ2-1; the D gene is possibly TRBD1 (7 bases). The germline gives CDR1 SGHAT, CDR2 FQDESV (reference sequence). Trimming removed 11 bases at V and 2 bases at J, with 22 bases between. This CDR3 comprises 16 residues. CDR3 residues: CAGYRGRGVTYNEQFF. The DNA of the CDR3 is TGTGCCGGATACAGGGGAAGGGGGGTTACCTACAATGAGCAGTTCTTC.

Written as DNA, the CDR3 is TGCGCCAGCAGCCTGAGGGTGCCGGAGAATGAGCAGTTCTTC. It yields the protein CASSLRVPENEQFF. V and J are TRBV5-1 and TRBJ2-1; D is possibly TRBD2 (5 bases). In germline, CDR1 is SGHRS, CDR2 YFSETQ. CDR3 size: 14 residues. The V end lost 4 bases, the J end lost 7 bases, and 15 bases lay between the germline ends.

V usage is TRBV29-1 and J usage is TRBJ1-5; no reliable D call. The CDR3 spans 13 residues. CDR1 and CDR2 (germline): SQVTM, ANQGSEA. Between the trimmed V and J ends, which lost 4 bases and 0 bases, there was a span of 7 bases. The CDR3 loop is CSVATNSNQPQHF. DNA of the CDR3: TGCAGCGTTGCCACGAATAGCAATCAGCCCCAGCATTTT.

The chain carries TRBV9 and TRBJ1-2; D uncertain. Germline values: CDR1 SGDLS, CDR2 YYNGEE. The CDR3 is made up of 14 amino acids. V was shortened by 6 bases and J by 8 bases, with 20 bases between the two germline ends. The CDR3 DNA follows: TGTGCCAGCACCTCTTATAAAGGGATTCGAGGCTACACCTTC. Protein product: CASTSYKGIRGYTF.

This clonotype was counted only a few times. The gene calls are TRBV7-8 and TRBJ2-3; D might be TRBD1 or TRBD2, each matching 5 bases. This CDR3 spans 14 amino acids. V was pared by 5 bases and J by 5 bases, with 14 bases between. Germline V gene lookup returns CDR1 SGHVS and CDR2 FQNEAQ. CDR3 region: CASSTGPGRDTQYF. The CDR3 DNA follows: TGTGCCAGCAGCACTGGGCCAGGGAGAGATACGCAGTATTTT.

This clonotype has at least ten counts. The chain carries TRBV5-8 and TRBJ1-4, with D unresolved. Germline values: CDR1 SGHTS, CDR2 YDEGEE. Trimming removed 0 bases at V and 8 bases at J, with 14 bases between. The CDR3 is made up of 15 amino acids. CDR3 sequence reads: CASSLGSGDWEKLFF. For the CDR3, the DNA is TGTGCCAGCAGCTTGGGTTCGGGAGACTGGGAAAAACTGTTTTTT.

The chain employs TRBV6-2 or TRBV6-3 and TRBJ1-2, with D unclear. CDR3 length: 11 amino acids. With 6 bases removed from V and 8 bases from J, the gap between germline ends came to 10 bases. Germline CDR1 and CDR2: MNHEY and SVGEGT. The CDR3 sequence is CASSDINGYTF. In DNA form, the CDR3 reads TGTGCCAGCAGCGACATTAACGGCTACACCTTC.

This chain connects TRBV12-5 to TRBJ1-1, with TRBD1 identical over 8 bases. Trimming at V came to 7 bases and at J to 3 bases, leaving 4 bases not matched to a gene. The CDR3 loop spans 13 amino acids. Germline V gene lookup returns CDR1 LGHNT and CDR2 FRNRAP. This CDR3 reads CASVLDRDTEAFF. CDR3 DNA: TGTGCTAGTGTCTTGGACAGGGACACTGAAGCTTTCTTT.

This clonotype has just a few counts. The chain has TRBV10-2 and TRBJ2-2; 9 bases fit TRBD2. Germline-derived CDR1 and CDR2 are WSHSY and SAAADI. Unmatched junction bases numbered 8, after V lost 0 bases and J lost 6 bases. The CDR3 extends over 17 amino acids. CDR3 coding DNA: TGCGCCAGCAGTGAGTCTCTCGCGGGGGGGCCCGCCGGGGAGCTGTTTTTT. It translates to CASSESLAGGPAGELFF.

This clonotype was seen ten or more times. The CDR3 sequence is CASARGRESYEQYV. Written as DNA, the CDR3 is TGTGCCAGCGCCAGGGGAAGAGAGAGCTACGAGCAGTACGTC. The chain couples TRBV7-9 to TRBJ2-7, with D maybe TRBD1 (6 bases). Trimming cost V 8 bases and J 3 bases, with 17 bases left between them. This CDR3 region has 14 residues. Germline assignment: CDR1 SEHNR and CDR2 FQNEAQ (reference sequence).

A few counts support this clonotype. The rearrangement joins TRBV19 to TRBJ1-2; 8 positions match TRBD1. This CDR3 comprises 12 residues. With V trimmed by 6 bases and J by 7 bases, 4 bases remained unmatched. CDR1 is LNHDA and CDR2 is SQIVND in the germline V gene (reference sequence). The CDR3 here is CASSIDRGGYTF. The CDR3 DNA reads TGTGCCAGTAGCATCGACAGGGGTGGCTACACCTTC.

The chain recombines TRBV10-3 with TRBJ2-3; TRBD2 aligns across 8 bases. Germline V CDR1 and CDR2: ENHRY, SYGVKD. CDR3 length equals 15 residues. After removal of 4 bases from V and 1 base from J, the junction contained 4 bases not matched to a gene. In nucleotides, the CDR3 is TGTGCCATCAGTGGTAGCGGGGCTCGCACAGATACGCAGTATTTT. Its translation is CAISGSGARTDTQYF.